What follows are 5 T cell receptor beta chains derived from one specimen sequenced in a study of shared clonotypes between healthy human individuals. Sequenced by immunoSEQ multiplex PCR; TCRdb stores in-frame clones only, minus some. The table lists some 2,400,000 clones, around 95% of them singletons. The sequenced sample was naive CD4+ T cells sorted from blood. The subset: CD45RA+ positively selected. Receptors originate from a man between 18 and 29 years old in good health.

Only one count was recorded for this clone. This chain joins TRBV7-9 and TRBJ2-1; D is unclear. Germline V CDR1 and CDR2: SEHNR, FQNEAQ (reference sequence). CDR3 length equals 11 residues. V lost 2 bases and J lost 6, with 2 bases in between. Written as DNA, the CDR3 is TGTGCCAGCAGCTTACCCAATGAGCAGTTCTTC. Translation gives CASSLPNEQFF. The full variable domain, completed using reference TRBV7-9 and TRBJ2-1, is DTGVSQNPRHKITKRGQNVTFRCDPISEHNRLYWYRQTLGQGPEFLTYFQNEAQLEKSRLLSDRFSAERPKGSFSTLEIQRTEQGDSAMYLCASSLPNEQFFGPGTRLTVL.

This sequence joins TRBV4-1 and TRBJ1-6, with 7 bases that match TRBD1. CDR1 and CDR2 from the germline V gene are MGHRA and YSYEKL. This CDR3 spans 15 amino acids. The V gene end was trimmed by 7 bases and the J gene end by 7 bases; junction bases not matched to a gene: 10. This CDR3 is CASTSIDRENSPLHF. DNA for the CDR3: TGCGCCAGCACGTCCATTGACAGGGAAAATTCACCCCTCCACTTT.

V and J are TRBV6-1 and TRBJ1-5; 8 bases align to TRBD1. Trimming took 8 bases from V and 4 from J; bases not matched to a gene: 7. The CDR3 totals 14 residues. The germline CDR1 and CDR2 sequences are MNHNS and SASEGT. CDR3 DNA: TGTGCCAGCGGGGGGGACAGGAGGAATCAGCCCCAGCATTTT. Protein: CASGGDRRNQPQHF.

The J gene is TRBJ2-7, the V gene TRBV10-3, with 10 bases fitting TRBD2. The CDR3 has 14 residues. The trim removed 2 bases at V and 3 bases at J, leaving 1 base unmatched. Per germline, CDR1 ENHRY and CDR2 SYGVKD. The CDR3 is CAISEASGSYEQYF. The CDR3, as DNA: TGTGCCATCAGTGAGGCTAGCGGGAGCTACGAGCAGTACTTC.

This clone has only one observation. J is TRBJ2-7 and V is TRBV6-4; either TRBD1 or TRBD2 may supply D (5 bases each). The germline CDR1 and CDR2 sequences are MRHNA and SNTAGT. Trimming pared 4 bases from V and 2 bases from J, leaving 15 bases between. This CDR3 contains 15 residues. The CDR3 DNA sequence: TGTGCCAGCAGTGTTTATCCGGGGACCCCCTACGAGCAGTACTTC. Its translation is CASSVYPGTPYEQYF.